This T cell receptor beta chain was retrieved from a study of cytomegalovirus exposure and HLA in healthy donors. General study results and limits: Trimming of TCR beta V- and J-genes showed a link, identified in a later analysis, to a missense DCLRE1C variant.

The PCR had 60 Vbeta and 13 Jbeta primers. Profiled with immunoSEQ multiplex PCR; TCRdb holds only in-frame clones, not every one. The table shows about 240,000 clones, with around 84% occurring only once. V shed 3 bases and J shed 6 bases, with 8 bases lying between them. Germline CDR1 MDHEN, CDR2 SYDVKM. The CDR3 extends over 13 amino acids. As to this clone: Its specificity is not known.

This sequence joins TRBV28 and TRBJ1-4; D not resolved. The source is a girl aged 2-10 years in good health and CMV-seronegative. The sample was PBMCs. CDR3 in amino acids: CASSLSGHEKLFF. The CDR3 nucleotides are TGTGCCAGCAGTTTGAGCGGACATGAAAAACTGTTTTTT.